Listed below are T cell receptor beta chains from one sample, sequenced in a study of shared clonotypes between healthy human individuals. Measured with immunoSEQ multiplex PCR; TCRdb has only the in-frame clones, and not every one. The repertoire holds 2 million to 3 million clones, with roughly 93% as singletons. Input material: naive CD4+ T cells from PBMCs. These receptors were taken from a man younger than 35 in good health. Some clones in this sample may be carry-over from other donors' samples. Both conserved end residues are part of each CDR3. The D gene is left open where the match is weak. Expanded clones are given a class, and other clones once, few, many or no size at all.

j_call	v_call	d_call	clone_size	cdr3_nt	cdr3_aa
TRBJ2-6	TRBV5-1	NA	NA	TGCGCCAGCAGTCCAGTCTCTGGGGCCAACGTCCTGACTTTC	CASSPVSGANVLTF
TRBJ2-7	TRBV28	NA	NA	TGTGCCAGCAGTTTAATGGGTCCGACGGACGAGCAGTACTTC	CASSLMGPTDEQYF
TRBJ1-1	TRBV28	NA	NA	TGTGCCAGCAGTTTTATTCAAATTTTACCAGGGGACATGAACACTGAAGCTTTCTTT	CASSFIQILPGDMNTEAFF
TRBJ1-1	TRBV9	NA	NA	TGTGCCAGGAGAGGGGACTCGGATGGGAACACTGAAGCTTTCTTT	CARRGDSDGNTEAFF
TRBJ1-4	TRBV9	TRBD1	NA	TGTGCCAGCAGCGGAGACAGGGGAGGAACTAATGAAAAACTGTTTTTT	CASSGDRGGTNEKLFF
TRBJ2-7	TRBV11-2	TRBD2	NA	TGTGCCAGCAGCAAAATAGCCGGGACTAAAAGCTCCTACGAGCAGTACTTC	CASSKIAGTKSSYEQYF
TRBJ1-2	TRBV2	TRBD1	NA	TGTGCCAGCAGTGGACAGGGGGCGAACTATGGCTACACCTTC	CASSGQGANYGYTF
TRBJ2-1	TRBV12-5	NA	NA	TGTGCTAGTGGTTTGGCGGGCTCCTACAATGAGCAGTTCTTC	CASGLAGSYNEQFF
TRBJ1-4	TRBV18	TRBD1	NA	TGTGCCAGCTCACCTCCCAGGGGGGGTGAAAAACTGTTTTTT	CASSPPRGGEKLFF
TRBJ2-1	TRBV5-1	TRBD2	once	TGCGCCAGCAGCTTGGGGCGGGAGTATGAGCAGTTCTTC	CASSLGREYEQFF
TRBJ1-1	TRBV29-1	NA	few	TGCAGCGTTGTCAGTGTAATGAACACTGAAGCTTTCTTT	CSVVSVMNTEAFF
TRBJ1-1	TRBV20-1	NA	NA	TGCAGTGCCCAGGTGAACACTGAAGCTTTCTTT	CSAQVNTEAFF
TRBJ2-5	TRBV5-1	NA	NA	TGCGCCAGCAGCTTGGATAGGGAGACCCAGTACTTC	CASSLDRETQYF
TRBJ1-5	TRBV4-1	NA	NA	TGCGCCAGCAGCCACCCCTGGGACAGCAATCAGCCCCAGCATTTT	CASSHPWDSNQPQHF
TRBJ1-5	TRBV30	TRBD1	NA	TGTGCCTGGAGCCCAGGGACAGGTAATCAGCCCCAGCATTTT	CAWSPGTGNQPQHF
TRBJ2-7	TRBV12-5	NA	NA	TGTGCTAGTGGCCCCCCCAAGAGGGGCACCTACGAGCAGTACTTC	CASGPPKRGTYEQYF
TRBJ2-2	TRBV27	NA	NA	TGTGCCAGCAGTTTATACCTCAGGGGTTCCGGGGAGCTGTTTTTT	CASSLYLRGSGELFF
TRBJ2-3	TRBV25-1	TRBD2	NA	TGTGCCAGCGGGATAGCGGGTCTGGTCACAGATACGCAGTATTTT	CASGIAGLVTDTQYF
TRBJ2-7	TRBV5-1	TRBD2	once	TGCGCCAGCAGCTTGGGACTAGCGGGAACAATCTACGAGCAGTACTTC	CASSLGLAGTIYEQYF
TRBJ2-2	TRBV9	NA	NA	TGTGCCAGCAGCGTAGAAGCTCTAACCACCGGGGAGCTGTTTTTT	CASSVEALTTGELFF
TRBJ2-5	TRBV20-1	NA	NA	TGCAGTGCTCTACTTTGGGAGACCCAGTACTTC	CSALLWETQYF
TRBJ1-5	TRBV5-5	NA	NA	TGTGCCAGCAGCCCGGCGCCAGGGTATGGCAATCAGCCCCAGCATTTT	CASSPAPGYGNQPQHF
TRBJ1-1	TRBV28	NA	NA	TGTGCCAGCAGTCTGGGTGGGACATCGAACACTGAAGCTTTCTTT	CASSLGGTSNTEAFF
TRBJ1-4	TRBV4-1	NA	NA	TGCGCCAGCAGCCAAGATCCGTTCCGGGCGGGTTTCCCGTCAACTAATGAAAAACTGTTTTTT	CASSQDPFRAGFPSTNEKLFF
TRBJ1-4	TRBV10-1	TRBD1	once	TGCGCCAGCAGTGCCGGGACAGGGGGCGAAAAACTGTTTTTT	CASSAGTGGEKLFF
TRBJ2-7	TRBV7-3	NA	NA	TGTGCCAGCAGCTCTTCCGGACTAAGTCCCGAGCAGTACTTC	CASSSSGLSPEQYF
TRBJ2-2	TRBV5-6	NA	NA	TGTGCCAGCACCCGTTTGCTAGCTCAAAACACCGGGGAGCTGTTTTTT	CASTRLLAQNTGELFF
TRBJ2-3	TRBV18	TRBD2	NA	TGTGCCAGCTCACCAGGGATAAGCGGGAGTATTGATACGCAGTATTTT	CASSPGISGSIDTQYF
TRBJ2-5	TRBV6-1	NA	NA	TGTGCCAGCGATAGGACAGCAGAGACCCAGTACTTC	CASDRTAETQYF
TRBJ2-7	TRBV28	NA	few	TGTGCCAGCAGTTTTCAACCCTTATACGAGCAGTACTTC	CASSFQPLYEQYF
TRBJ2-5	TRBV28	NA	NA	TGTGCCAGCAGGCAGGAGTATGAGACCCAGTACTTC	CASRQEYETQYF
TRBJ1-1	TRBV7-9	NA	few	TGTGCCAGCAGCTCCGAGGGGAACACTGAAGCTTTCTTT	CASSSEGNTEAFF
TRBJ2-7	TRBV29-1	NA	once	TGCAGCGTCGCTCTCCTAAGACCGGGGGAGCAGTACTTC	CSVALLRPGEQYF
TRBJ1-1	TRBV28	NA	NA	TGTGCCAGCAGTTTACTGGCGAACACTGAAGCTTTCTTT	CASSLLANTEAFF
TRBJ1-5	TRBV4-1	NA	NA	TGCGCCAGCAGCCAAGCACTATTGGAGCCCCAGCATTTT	CASSQALLEPQHF